Listed here are 30 T cell receptor beta chains from one sample, sequenced in a study of read filtering for tumor transcriptome and immune sequencing. This library used approximately 0.4 ug RNA and molecular barcoded adaptors spanning alpha/delta and beta/gamma chains. TCRdb ran MiXCR on the reads and lists one entry per CDR3 protein. The profile covers about 46,000 distinct CDR3 sequences, with around 21% appearing a single time and under 40% taken by the ten largest. Sequences were obtained from a population of CD138-negative cells sorted from bone marrow. The receptor source for this set is a donor at least 40 years old with multiple myeloma.

This clonotype has at least ten counts. The rearrangement uses TRBV13 and TRBJ1-5, with D possibly being TRBD1 (5 bases). The CDR3 is 14 residues long. Germline CDR1 is PRHDT and CDR2 is FYEKMQ (reference sequence). The ends were cut back, 3 bases at V and 6 bases at J, with 12 bases in the middle. The CDR3, as DNA: TGTGCCAGCAGCTTTCAGGGAGGTGGTCAGCCCCAGCATTTT. It translates to CASSFQGGGQPQHF.

This clonotype was seen many times. This rearrangement joins TRBV5-1 to TRBJ2-1; 7 nucleotides agree with TRBD1. The CDR3 runs 15 residues. The germline CDR1 and CDR2 sequences are SGHRS and YFSETQ. J was trimmed by 4 bases and V by 0 bases; bases with no gene match: 4. The CDR3 sequence: CASSLASRGYNEQFF. The CDR3 coding sequence is TGCGCCAGCAGCTTGGCGTCCAGGGGGTACAATGAGCAGTTCTTC.

This clonotype showed up just a few times. J is TRBJ2-5 and V is TRBV20-1, with 12 positions matching TRBD2. CDR3 size: 20 residues. Trimming took 2 bases from V and 5 from J; bases not matched to a gene: 21. CDR1 and CDR2 (germline): DFQATT, SNEGSKA (reference sequence). CDR3 region: CSARNLAGGPPGGRWETQYF. CDR3 nucleotides: TGCAGTGCTAGAAACCTAGCGGGAGGGCCGCCCGGCGGGAGATGGGAGACCCAGTACTTC.

This clonotype has ten or more counts. The chain combines TRBV30 with TRBJ2-1, with 8 nucleotides matching TRBD1. V trimming: 7 bases; J trimming: 7 bases; junction bases outside the gene matches: 3. The CDR3 extends over 11 amino acids. Germline CDR1 and CDR2: GTSNPN and SVGIG (reference sequence). The CDR3 nucleotides are TGTGCCTCATACAGGGGGAATGAGCAGTTCTTC. Amino acid sequence: CASYRGNEQFF. The full variable domain, rest sourced from reference TRBV30 and TRBJ2-1, is SQTIHQWPATLVQPVGSPLSLECTVEGTSNPNLYWYRQAAGRGLQLLFYSVGIGQISSEVPQNLSASRPQDRQFILSSKKLLLSDSGFYLCASYRGNEQFFGPGTRLTVL.

The chain is built from TRBV4-3 and TRBJ2-2; D gene uncertain. The CDR3 is 13 residues long. CDR1 is LGHNA and CDR2 is YSLEER in the germline V gene. Trimming pared 7 bases from V and 6 bases from J, leaving 12 bases between. CDR3 DNA sequence: TGCGCCAGCAACCAGACCTTCGCCGGGGAGCTGTTTTTT. Translating gives CASNQTFAGELFF.

This clonotype has a count of ten or more. J is TRBJ2-1 and V is TRBV24-1, with a tentative D call TRBD2 (6 bases). The CDR3 is 14 amino acids. The V and J ends lost 4 bases and 5 bases respectively, with 11 bases between them. Germline V gene data show CDR1 as KGHDR and CDR2 as SFDVKD. The CDR3 nucleotides read TGTGCCACCAGTGACGGGAGAAAGAACAATGAGCAGTTCTTC. It codes for CATSDGRKNNEQFF.

In this sample, this clonotype turned up many times. The chain has TRBV19 and TRBJ2-1, with 16 positions matching TRBD2. V gave up 1 base and J gave up 12 bases; unmatched junction bases: 6. CDR1 and CDR2 (germline): LNHDA, SQIVND (reference sequence). CDR3 length: 16 residues. The CDR3 sequence: CASSIGGTSGRDGQFF. Written as DNA, the CDR3 is TGTGCCAGTAGTATAGGGGGGACTAGCGGGAGGGATGGGCAGTTCTTC.

This clonotype was seen ten or more times. The V gene is TRBV20-1, the J gene TRBJ2-7; weak D call: TRBD1 (5 bases). CDR3 length: 14 amino acids. V lost 3 bases and J lost 0, with 12 bases in between. Germline CDR1 DFQATT, CDR2 SNEGSKA (reference sequence). The CDR3 DNA follows: TGCAGTGCTAGGGGCTACAGGAGCTCCTACGAGCAGTACTTC. Its protein is CSARGYRSSYEQYF.

This clonotype has only one observation. A much larger clone is a single base away; this may be a read error. No conserved phenylalanine or tryptophan ends this CDR3, so it is likely a read error. The CDR3 nucleotides are TGTGCCAGCAGCTCAACGAACACCGGGGAGCTGTTTATT. This codes for CASSSTNTGELFI. The V and J genes are TRBV7-3 and TRBJ2-2, with D uncertain. Trimming took off 4 bases at V and 0 bases at J, with 3 bases between the two ends. Germline CDR1 and CDR2: SGHTA and FQGTGA. The CDR3 has 13 residues.

As to this clonotype: A read error may explain this, as a much larger clone is one base away. The chain is built from TRBV5-1 and TRBJ2-6; D possibly matches TRBD1 or TRBD2 (5 bases each). The CDR3 has 16 residues. Germline CDR1 reads SGHRS; CDR2 reads YFSETQ. The CDR3 DNA sequence: TGCGCCAGCAGCTTGTCGCCGGGATCTGGGGCCGACGTCCTGACTTTC. Protein: CASSLSPGSGADVLTF.

In its sample, this clonotype was seen many times. This rearrangement joins TRBV28 to TRBJ2-7; TRBD2 is a possible D gene (5 bases). The CDR3 runs 13 residues. V was shortened by 3 bases and J by 5 bases, with 11 bases between the two germline ends. Germline-derived CDR1 and CDR2 are MDHEN and SYDVKM. The CDR3 DNA reads TGTGCCAGCAGTTTGGAGGACTTCGACGAGCAGTACTTC. This codes for CASSLEDFDEQYF.

In regard to this clonotype: Since a much larger clone is just one base distant, this may be a read error. CDR3 DNA sequence: TGTGCCAGCAGCTTAGGACAGGGGGTGTGGAAGGAGCAGTTCTTC. Translating it yields CASSLGQGVWKEQFF. The rearrangement joins TRBV11-2 to TRBJ2-1; TRBD1 agrees at 9 bases. Germline CDR1 SGHAT, CDR2 FQNNGV. This CDR3 region has 15 residues. The trim removed 1 base at V and 10 bases at J, leaving 8 bases unmatched.

This clonotype has at least ten counts. V gene TRBV20-1 combines with J gene TRBJ2-7; maybe TRBD2 (5 bases). Germline values: CDR1 DFQATT, CDR2 SNEGSKA (reference sequence). This CDR3 has 13 amino acids. The V and J ends lost 3 bases and 2 bases respectively, with 11 bases between them. CDR3 protein: CSARDWAAYEQYF. CDR3 coding DNA: TGCAGTGCTAGGGACTGGGCTGCCTACGAGCAGTACTTC.

The sample holds a few counts of this clonotype. A single base separates this from a much larger clone, so it may be a read error. This rearrangement joins TRBV5-5 to TRBJ2-3; 11 bases match TRBD2. This CDR3 region has 16 residues. Germline assignment: CDR1 SGHKS and CDR2 YYEKEE (reference sequence). CDR3 DNA: TGTGCCAACAGCATTAGCGGGAGGGCCGGAACAGATACGCAGTATTTT. Protein: CANSISGRAGTDTQYF.

For this clonotype: A read error may explain this, as a much larger clone is one base away. V and J are TRBV24-1 and TRBJ2-2; D possibly corresponds to TRBD2 (5 bases). This CDR3 region has 15 residues. Germline assignment: CDR1 KGHDR and CDR2 SFDVKD. CDR3 loop: CATSDTAENTGELLF. The DNA for the CDR3 is TGTGCCACCAGTGACACCGCCGAGAACACCGGGGAGCTGCTTTTT.

The CDR3 DNA reads TGTGCCAGCAGCCCTCCCGCCCCCTACAATGAGCAGTTCTTC. Translation: CASSPPAPYNEQFF. The chain has TRBV7-9 and TRBJ2-1; D is ambiguous. The V end lost 5 bases, the J end lost 2 bases, and 10 bases lay between the germline ends. Germline loops: CDR1 SEHNR, CDR2 FQNEAQ (reference sequence). The length of the CDR3 is 14 residues.

This clonotype was counted ten times or more. The chain joins TRBV6-2 or TRBV6-3 to TRBJ2-6; 9 nucleotides line up with TRBD2. This CDR3 has 16 residues. The trim removed 5 bases at V and 5 bases at J, leaving 7 bases unmatched. In germline, CDR1 is MNHEY, CDR2 SVGEGT. The CDR3 reads CASSLSGSRRANVLTF. The CDR3 DNA is TGTGCCAGCAGTCTTAGCGGGAGTCGTAGGGCCAACGTCCTGACTTTC.

Worth noting for this clonotype: One junction end disagrees with the germline gene, perhaps due to a read error. The rearrangement links TRBV20-1 to TRBJ2-5; D may be TRBD2 (6 bases). This CDR3 spans 14 amino acids. Germline V lookup: CDR1 DFQATT, CDR2 SNEGSKA (reference sequence). The CDR3: CSARLGGGQETRYF. The CDR3 nucleotides read TGCAGTGCTCGCCTGGGAGGCGGTCAAGAGACCCGGTACTTC.

There are many counts of this clonotype. The chain employs TRBV19 and TRBJ2-1; 10 bases align to TRBD2. The junction had 13 bases not matched to a gene; V was cut back by 7 bases and J by 7 bases. Germline V CDR1 and CDR2: LNHDA, SQIVND (reference sequence). The CDR3 runs 16 residues. The CDR3 here is CASTPLPAGGKNEQFF. Here the CDR3 DNA reads TGTGCCAGTACCCCCCTCCCAGCGGGAGGGAAAAATGAGCAGTTCTTC.

The chain uses TRBV11-2 and TRBJ1-3, with D hard to call. CDR1 and CDR2 from the germline V gene are SGHAT and FQNNGV. The germline V and J ends were trimmed by 5 bases and 0 bases, with 8 bases remaining between them. CDR3 length equals 14 residues. The CDR3 protein is CASSLRDSGNTIYF. DNA for the CDR3: TGTGCCAGCAGCCTTCGTGACTCTGGAAACACCATATATTTT. The full variable domain, completed using reference TRBV11-2 and TRBJ1-3, is EAGVAQSPRYKIIEKRQSVAFWCNPISGHATLYWYQQILGQGPKLLIQFQNNGVVDDSQLPKDRFSAERLKGVDSTLKIQPAKLEDSAVYLCASSLRDSGNTIYFGEGSWLTVV.

The chain couples TRBV27 to TRBJ2-2; TRBD2 aligns across 13 bases. This CDR3 is 17 amino acids long. Germline loops: CDR1 MNHEY, CDR2 SMNVEV (reference sequence). J lost 1 base, V lost 11 bases, and 10 bases had no gene match. The CDR3 sequence: CAGLRLAGGGNTGELFF. The CDR3 bases are TGTGCCGGACTTCGACTAGCGGGAGGCGGGAACACCGGGGAGCTGTTTTTT.

About this clonotype: A read error may explain this, as a much larger clone is one base away. The rearrangement uses TRBV10-3 and TRBJ2-5, with 15 bases identical to TRBD2. Trimming at V came to 5 bases and at J to 5 bases, leaving 9 bases not matched to a gene. The CDR3 consists of 17 residues. Germline V gives CDR1 ENHRY, CDR2 SYGVKD. The CDR3: CAISSRTSGRAMETQYF. CDR3 bases: TGTGCCATCAGTTCCCGGACTAGCGGGAGGGCCATGGAGACCCAGTACTTC.

For this clonotype: A read error is likely, as this CDR3 ends without the conserved phenylalanine or tryptophan. The chain's CDR3 is CASSVGLASEQFL. CDR3 DNA sequence: TGTGCCAGCAGCGTGGGCCTAGCAAGTGAGCAGTTCCTC. The chain links TRBV9 to TRBJ2-1; maybe TRBD2 (5 bases). The CDR3 totals 13 residues. V lost 2 bases and J lost 9, with 12 bases in between. Germline V gene lookup returns CDR1 SGDLS and CDR2 YYNGEE.

This clonotype was found a few times. A much larger clone lies a single base off, so this may be a read error. CDR3 DNA sequence: TGCAGTGCTGCCTCTGGGGCCAACGTCCTGGCTTTC. As protein: CSAASGANVLAF. The rearrangement uses TRBV20-1 and TRBJ2-6, with a possible D match to TRBD1 (5 bases). This CDR3 has 12 amino acids. Germline CDR1 DFQATT, CDR2 SNEGSKA (reference sequence).

Turning to this clonotype: At one of its ends the junction is not consistent with the germline gene, which may arise from a read error. V is TRBV2 and J is TRBJ2-5; 8 nucleotides match TRBD1. CDR1 and CDR2 from the germline V gene are SNHLY and FYNNEI. This CDR3 region has 14 residues. Written as DNA, the CDR3 is TGTGTCAGCAGTGGAGGCACAGGGGGAGAGACCCAGTACTTC. It encodes CVSSGGTGGETQYF.

Ten or more counts support this clonotype. The chain joins TRBV19 to TRBJ2-2; tentative D call: TRBD2 (6 bases). V was trimmed by 5 bases and J by 2 bases, leaving 12 bases between them. This CDR3 is 15 amino acids long. CDR1 LNHDA and CDR2 SQIVND come from the germline V gene (reference sequence). The CDR3 loop reads CASSGVAENTGELFF. The CDR3 bases are TGTGCCAGTAGTGGGGTAGCGGAAAACACCGGGGAGCTGTTTTTT.

This clonotype has at least ten counts. The chain links TRBV20-1 to TRBJ2-7, with 12 bases identical to TRBD2. Trimming at V came to 5 bases and at J to 7 bases, leaving 12 bases not matched to a gene. The germline CDR1 and CDR2 sequences are DFQATT and SNEGSKA (reference sequence). The CDR3 covers 15 residues. CDR3 in DNA: TGCAGTGCTGGCGGCGGACTAGCGGGATTTGATGAGCAGTACTTC. It is translated as CSAGGGLAGFDEQYF.

The chain is built from TRBV2 and TRBJ2-7; D call uncertain. Germline CDR1 reads SNHLY; CDR2 reads FYNNEI. This CDR3 comprises 14 residues. With 4 bases removed from V and 2 bases from J, the gap between germline ends came to 12 bases. CDR3 bases: TGTGCCAGCAGTGCGGGCTACGGTACCTACGAGCAGTACTTC. It codes for CASSAGYGTYEQYF.

This clonotype was seen repeatedly, ten times or more. V gene TRBV12-3 or TRBV12-4 combines with J gene TRBJ1-4, with D hard to call. V was clipped by 3 bases and J by 9 bases, with 11 bases between them. The CDR3 has 13 residues. Here the CDR3 reads CASSFGPRQKLFF. The DNA for the CDR3 is TGTGCCAGCAGTTTTGGGCCGCGGCAAAAACTGTTTTTT.

This clonotype was detected many times. The chain links TRBV2 to TRBJ1-2; TRBD1 agrees at 7 bases. Germline CDR1 reads SNHLY; CDR2 reads FYNNEI. With 10 bases clipped from V and 0 bases from J, the junction kept 5 bases outside the gene matches. The CDR3 runs to 13 residues. The CDR3 coding sequence is TGTGCCACCAGGGGACAGTCTAACTATGGCTACACCTTC. Its translation is CATRGQSNYGYTF.